What follows is one TCR beta chain and its context. Its antigen is undetermined. This record belongs to a study of cytomegalovirus exposure and HLA in healthy donors. General study results and limits: TCR sequences were mostly rare, though some public TCRs occurred in many donors. In a later analysis, 15,000 to 20,000 TCR beta sequences were associated with HLA alleles at 0.05 false discovery rate.

The V and J ends lost 4 bases and 4 bases, in that order; junction bases with no gene match: 10. This CDR3 is built from 16 residues. CDR1 is LGHNA and CDR2 is YSLEER in the germline V gene. Primers: 60 Vbeta forward and 13 Jbeta reverse. Study processing details: About 10 million shared chains were among about 80 million unique TCR beta chains counted in a later analysis. Assay used: immunoSEQ multiplex PCR; TCRdb lists only in-frame clones, some missing. V and J calls plus clone size are reproduced from that table; the DNA served to infer D and trimming. The data contain roughly 100,000 clones, roughly 80% of them seen just once; the ten biggest clones take up roughly 3.6%.

V is TRBV4-3 and J is TRBJ2-3; 8 nucleotides match TRBD2. Sequencing used PBMCs. The origin of this receptor is a man aged 55-75 years in good health and CMV-seronegative. The CDR3 DNA is TGCGCCAGCAGCCGCCAAACAGCGGGGGAAGCAGATACGCAGTATTTT. Encoded protein: CASSRQTAGEADTQYF.